The entry below gives a single T cell receptor beta chain sequence along with its context. Its antigen remains unknown. The entry originates in a study of blood T cells in healthy people across ages. A second PCR, run for roughly 7 to 12 cycles, used a sample-barcoded 5' primer plus a J-beta primer mix. Every molecule of cDNA carried a tag from a template-switch adaptor with 12 random nucleotides. TCRdb passed the 5' RACE reads through MiXCR, listing each CDR3 protein once. The data show about 1,500,000 distinct CDR3 sequences, about 28% seen once. Per sample, no less than 6 micrograms of total RNA were extracted. Overall study results and limits: Compared with aged donors, long-lived donors showed fewer expanded clones, suggesting selection.

V was pared by 3 bases and J by 4 bases, with 13 bases between. Germline lookup yields CDR1 LGHNT and CDR2 FRNRAP. CDR3 length: 15 residues. The sequence was collected from a woman aged 25-40 years in good health. This chain connects TRBV12-5 to TRBJ2-1; D is perhaps TRBD2 (6 bases). Sequencing was carried out using blood. As DNA, the CDR3 is TGTGCTAGTGGTTTTTCTATAGCGGTATACAATGAGCAGTTCTTC. Amino acid sequence: CASGFSIAVYNEQFF.